The 31 T cell receptor beta chains below all came from one sample that was sequenced in a study of blood T cell repertoires in COVID-19 (dated by TCRdb to 2019 to 2021). The method behind the library was the immunoSEQ multiplex PCR assay. Sourced from immuneACCESS, this table was stored by TCRdb with only in-frame sequences that have V and J called. A share of the clones is absent; for the studies checked, an unresolved V gene accounts for under half, and the remainder has no known explanation. For this sample the table gives 150,000 to 200,000 clones, of which 70% to 90% were detected only once. Clones ranked in the top ten supply about 10% of the sample. The sequenced sample was peripheral blood. All receptors come from a human donor with active or convalescent COVID-19. The donor label of this sample is uncertain.

The chain carries TRBV7-2 and TRBJ2-1, with TRBD2 as a possible D gene (6 bases). CDR1 and CDR2 from the germline V gene are SGHTA and FQGNSA. The CDR3 spans 16 residues. The V and J ends lost 1 base and 3 bases respectively, with 13 bases between them. The CDR3 sequence: CASSLGGSGGYNEQFF. Written as DNA, the CDR3 is TGTGCCAGCAGCTTAGGCGGGTCCGGGGGCTACAATGAGCAGTTCTTC.

This clone turned up a few times. This sequence joins TRBV4-2 and TRBJ2-5; 15 nucleotides align to TRBD2. The CDR3 totals 15 residues. Germline V gives CDR1 LGHNA, CDR2 YNFKEQ. J gave up 5 bases and V 6 bases, and 4 bases lay outside the gene matches. CDR3 DNA sequence: TGTGCCAGCAGTCGCGGACTAGCGGGAGGGGAGACCCAGTACTTC. This sequence encodes CASSRGLAGGETQYF.

This clone was counted between two and nine times. The sample contains more than one DNA sequence encoding this CDR3. The chain recombines TRBV12-3 or TRBV12-4 with TRBJ1-5, with TRBD1 matching over 7 bases. With V trimmed by 4 bases and J by 4 bases, 1 base remained unmatched. The CDR3 is 13 residues long. The CDR3 reads CASSSGGNQPQHF. DNA of the CDR3: TGTGCCAGCAGTTCAGGGGGGAATCAGCCCCAGCATTTT.

The genes are TRBV6-2 or TRBV6-3 and TRBJ2-3; TRBD2 matches 8 bases. The germline CDR1 and CDR2 sequences are MNHEY and SVGEGT. Trimming removed 2 bases from V and 6 bases from J; junction bases left unmatched: 7. The CDR3 runs to 15 residues. The CDR3 nucleotides are TGTGCCAGCAGTTACCGGGTAGCGGGACGGGATACGCAGTATTTT. This codes for CASSYRVAGRDTQYF.

The V call is TRBV3-1 (or the pseudogene TRBV3-2), the J call TRBJ2-7; D gene ambiguous. Germline V gene lookup returns CDR1 LGHDT and CDR2 YNNKEL (reference sequence). CDR3 length: 13 residues. Between the trimmed V and J ends, which lost 9 bases and 0 bases, there was a span of 12 bases. The CDR3 loop reads CASGHQISYEQYF. As DNA, the CDR3 is TGTGCCAGTGGGCATCAAATCTCCTACGAGCAGTACTTC.

The chain joins TRBV7-3 to TRBJ2-1; D possibly corresponds to TRBD2 (6 bases). Per the germline V gene, CDR1 is SGHTA and CDR2 is FQGTGA. This CDR3 comprises 16 residues. Trimming shortened V by 5 bases and J by 9 bases, and 23 bases separated the two germline ends. DNA of the CDR3: TGTGCCAGCAGCCCCCGACTAGAGGAGGCGGGCAGTGAGCAGTTCTTC. Its protein is CASSPRLEEAGSEQFF. The variable domain in full, completed from reference TRBV7-3 and TRBJ2-1, reads GAGVSQTPSNKVTEKGKYVELRCDPISGHTALYWYRQSLGQGPEFLIYFQGTGAADDSGLPNDRFFAVRPEGSVSTLKIQRTERGDSAVYLCASSPRLEEAGSEQFFGPGTRLTVL.

This clone appeared a few times. The V gene is TRBV6-6, the J gene TRBJ1-2; 8 nucleotides match TRBD1. The CDR3 is 14 amino acids. Per the germline V gene, CDR1 is MNHNY and CDR2 is SVGAGI (reference sequence). The V segment lost 3 bases and the J segment 6 bases; nucleotides outside the gene matches: 6. CDR3 protein: CASSYPQGADGYTF. In DNA form, the CDR3 reads TGTGCCAGCAGTTATCCCCAGGGGGCGGATGGCTACACCTTC.

This clone has only one observation. This chain connects TRBV4-1 to TRBJ2-3, with D perhaps matching TRBD1 (6 bases). Germline V CDR1 and CDR2: MGHRA, YSYEKL. V lost 4 bases, J lost 2 bases, and 10 bases lay in between. The CDR3 is made up of 14 amino acids. The CDR3, as DNA: TGCGCCAGCAGCCCTCACAGGGCCACAGATACGCAGTATTTT. Translated: CASSPHRATDTQYF.

This chain links TRBV6-2 or TRBV6-3 with TRBJ2-7; weak D call: TRBD1 (6 bases). The CDR3 covers 13 residues. In germline, CDR1 is MNHEY, CDR2 SVGEGT. V lost 6 bases and J 4 bases, leaving 13 bases between the germline ends. CDR3 loop: CASSSDSRYEQYF. The CDR3 nucleotides read TGTGCCAGCAGCTCGGACAGTAGGTACGAGCAGTACTTC.

The J gene is TRBJ1-2, the V gene TRBV15; D remains ambiguous. From germline, CDR1 is LNHNV and CDR2 YYDKDF (reference sequence). The CDR3 spans 13 residues. Trimming removed 1 base from V and 1 base from J, with 4 bases in between. CDR3 coding DNA: TGTGCCACCAGCAGAGGAGTTAACTATGGCTACACCTTC. It translates to CATSRGVNYGYTF.

This chain connects TRBV27 to TRBJ2-7; perhaps TRBD2 as D (5 bases). CDR1 MNHEY and CDR2 SMNVEV come from the germline V gene (reference sequence). There are 13 residues in the CDR3. V was cut by 2 bases and J by 0 bases, with 5 bases left in between. In DNA, the CDR3 is TGTGCCAGCAGTTTACTAGCCTCCTACGAGCAGTACTTC. This codes for CASSLLASYEQYF.

This clone was counted a single time. The chain links TRBV4-1 to TRBJ2-1; D may be TRBD1 (6 bases). V shed 2 bases and J shed 8 bases, with 13 bases lying between them. Germline V gene sequence: CDR1 MGHRA, CDR2 YSYEKL. The CDR3 totals 14 residues. CDR3 sequence reads: CASSQLFRGDEQFF. CDR3 DNA sequence: TGCGCCAGCAGCCAATTATTCAGGGGCGATGAGCAGTTCTTC.

The chain joins TRBV5-4 to TRBJ2-3; TRBD2 matches 8 bases. The CDR3 has 15 amino acids. V was clipped by 3 bases and J by 2 bases; unmatched bases: 5. CDR1 and CDR2 from the germline V gene are SGHNT and YYREEE (reference sequence). The CDR3 DNA reads TGTGCCAGCAGCTGGCTAGCGGGTCCCACAGATACGCAGTATTTT. It specifies CASSWLAGPTDTQYF. The variable domain in full, completed from reference TRBV5-4 and TRBJ2-3, reads ETGVTQSPTHLIKTRGQQVTLRCSSQSGHNTVSWYQQALGQGPQFIFQYYREEENGRGNFPPRFSGLQFPNYSSELNVNALELDDSALYLCASSWLAGPTDTQYFGPGTRLTVL.

J is TRBJ1-2 and V is TRBV28, with D maybe TRBD1 (5 bases). The CDR3 covers 12 residues. Germline CDR1 reads MDHEN; CDR2 reads SYDVKM. Trimming left V 7 bases short and J 8 bases short, with 14 bases between. For the CDR3, the DNA is TGTGCCAGCAACTCAGGGAGGAGAGGCTACACCTTC. Its translation: CASNSGRRGYTF.

This clone was detected a few times. The chain employs TRBV21-1 and TRBJ1-6; the table's D call, TRBD1, has no DNA check behind it. TRBV21-1 is a pseudogene. The CDR3 is made up of 14 amino acids. The CDR3 DNA follows: TGTGCCAGCAGCAAATGTACCCTGGGACAGAGGCTCCACTTT. This codes for CASSKCTLGQRLHF.

This clone is a singleton in its sample. The chain uses TRBV27 and TRBJ2-7, with 9 positions matching TRBD2. Trimming at V came to 6 bases and at J to 5 bases, leaving 8 bases not matched to a gene. The CDR3 totals 14 residues. Germline lookup yields CDR1 MNHEY and CDR2 SMNVEV (reference sequence). This CDR3 reads CASRSGRMIDEQYF. For the CDR3, the DNA is TGTGCCAGCAGAAGCGGGAGGATGATCGACGAGCAGTACTTC.

This chain links TRBV4-1 with TRBJ2-1, with D unresolved. The V gene lost 0 bases and the J gene lost 0 bases, with 9 bases spanning the gap. The CDR3 is 16 amino acids. The germline V gene has CDR1 MGHRA and CDR2 YSYEKL. In DNA form, the CDR3 reads TGCGCCAGCAGCCAAGACGGCGGCCGCTCCTACAATGAGCAGTTCTTC. Translation: CASSQDGGRSYNEQFF.

The chain recombines TRBV6-5 with TRBJ1-2; no firm D call. The CDR3 covers 12 residues. In germline, CDR1 is MNHEY, CDR2 SVGAGI. V was pared by 6 bases and J by 8 bases, with 13 bases between. The CDR3 coding sequence is TGTGCCAGCAGCCGGGCTCCGGGGGGCTACACCTTC. This codes for CASSRAPGGYTF.

This sequence joins TRBV4-3 and TRBJ1-2, with D perhaps matching TRBD1 (6 bases). The germline gives CDR1 LGHNA, CDR2 YSLEER. The CDR3 length is 17 residues. The V end was cut by 0 bases, the J end by 4 bases, with 18 bases between. CDR3 DNA sequence: TGCGCCAGCAGCCAAGATTGGGGGCAGGACGGGCTCTATGGCTACACCTTC. This translates into CASSQDWGQDGLYGYTF.

This sequence joins TRBV5-1 and TRBJ2-3, with TRBD2 matching 8 bases. The CDR3 extends over 13 amino acids. Germline trimming cut 7 bases from V and 3 bases from J; bases unmatched to any gene: 4. Looked up from germline, CDR1 is SGHRS and CDR2 is YFSETQ. CDR3 DNA sequence: TGCGCCAGCGGAGCTAGCGGGACAGATACGCAGTATTTT. Translating it yields CASGASGTDTQYF.

The chain employs TRBV10-3 and TRBJ1-5, with D perhaps TRBD1 (6 bases). The CDR3 has 15 amino acids. Trimming pared 6 bases from V and 0 bases from J, leaving 12 bases between. Per the germline V gene, CDR1 is ENHRY and CDR2 is SYGVKD. The CDR3 region has the DNA TGTGCCATCAGCAAGACAGGAGATAGCAATCAGCCCCAGCATTTT. Translation gives CAISKTGDSNQPQHF.

V and J are TRBV9 and TRBJ1-4; no clear D gene. V lost 2 bases and J 0 bases, leaving 11 bases between the germline ends. Germline CDR1 is SGDLS and CDR2 is YYNGEE. The CDR3 spans 16 residues. CDR3 in amino acids: CASSVGVLTTNEKLFF. Here the CDR3 DNA reads TGTGCCAGCAGCGTGGGAGTCCTGACAACTAATGAAAAACTGTTTTTT.

The chain joins TRBV5-1 to TRBJ2-7; a possible D gene is TRBD2 (6 bases). Deletions cut 4 bases from V and 5 bases from J, with 13 bases between. Germline V gene lookup returns CDR1 SGHRS and CDR2 YFSETQ. The CDR3 spans 13 residues. DNA of the CDR3: TGCGCCAGCAGCCCAAGCGGGTTTCACGAGCAGTACTTC. Translation: CASSPSGFHEQYF.

The chain is built from TRBV5-4 and TRBJ2-7; weak D call: TRBD1 (5 bases). Germline CDR1 reads SGHNT; CDR2 reads YYREEE (reference sequence). The CDR3 sequence is 14 residues long. V was clipped by 2 bases and J by 2 bases, with 11 bases between them. CDR3 amino acids: CASSFKTATYEQYF. Written as DNA, the CDR3 is TGTGCCAGCAGCTTTAAGACAGCCACCTACGAGCAGTACTTC.

The chain is built from TRBV20-1 and TRBJ2-1; 10 nucleotides agree with TRBD2. After removal of 3 bases from V and 8 bases from J, the junction contained 10 bases not matched to a gene. Germline V lookup: CDR1 DFQATT, CDR2 SNEGSKA (reference sequence). The CDR3 runs to 15 residues. The CDR3 DNA follows: TGCAGTGCTAGTCTGGGAAGCGGGGGGGCCCATGAGCAGTTCTTC. The encoded protein is CSASLGSGGAHEQFF.

The gene calls are TRBV4-2 and TRBJ2-7, with 9 bases identical to TRBD1. The CDR3 is made up of 15 amino acids. The V gene end was trimmed by 3 bases and the J gene end by 3 bases; junction bases not matched to a gene: 6. The V gene's germline CDR1 is LGHNA and CDR2 YNFKEQ. The CDR3 DNA is TGTGCCAGCAGCCACAACACAGGGGGCGGCTACGAGCAGTACTTC. Protein product: CASSHNTGGGYEQYF.

The chain joins TRBV25-1 to TRBJ1-4; D gene unclear. Deletions cut 0 bases from V and 2 bases from J, with 7 bases between. The CDR3 extends over 15 amino acids. The germline CDR1 and CDR2 sequences are MGHDK and SYGVNS. The CDR3 DNA follows: TGTGCCAGCAGTGAATATCGGTTCACTAATGAAAAACTGTTTTTT. Translation gives CASSEYRFTNEKLFF. The entire variable domain, with the rest obtained from reference TRBV25-1 and TRBJ1-4, is as follows: EADIYQTPRYLVIGTGKKITLECSQTMGHDKMYWYQQDPGMELHLIHYSYGVNSTEKGDLSSESTVSRIRTEHFPLTLESARPSHTSQYLCASSEYRFTNEKLFFGSGTQLSVL.

This clone showed up just once. The chain couples TRBV19 to TRBJ2-3, with a possible D match to TRBD2 (5 bases). The V and J ends lost 8 bases and 4 bases respectively, with 19 bases between them. This CDR3 spans 15 amino acids. Germline V gene sequence: CDR1 LNHDA, CDR2 SQIVND (reference sequence). CDR3 DNA sequence: TGTGCCAGTGGTCTAACCGGGATCCGCGCAGATACGCAGTATTTT. Its protein product is CASGLTGIRADTQYF.

Details on this clone: This CDR3 is also generated by other DNA sequences in the sample. V and J are TRBV9 and TRBJ2-6; D is possibly TRBD2 (6 bases). Trimming took 2 bases from V and 0 from J, leaving 6 bases between them. This CDR3 spans 15 amino acids. Germline lookup yields CDR1 SGDLS and CDR2 YYNGEE. The CDR3 sequence: CASSVGSSGANVLTF. CDR3 DNA: TGTGCCAGCAGCGTCGGGAGCTCTGGGGCCAACGTCCTGACTTTC.

The J gene is TRBJ2-5, the V gene TRBV3-1 (or the pseudogene TRBV3-2); the match to TRBD2 covers 10 bases. Germline lookup yields CDR1 LGHDT and CDR2 YNNKEL (reference sequence). Trimming took 0 bases from V and 4 from J; bases not matched to a gene: 20. This CDR3 region has 21 residues. CDR3 amino acids: CASSQDVYRAGLATKVETQYF. CDR3 sequence (DNA): TGTGCCAGCAGCCAAGATGTCTATCGTGCGGGACTAGCGACAAAGGTAGAGACCCAGTACTTC.

The rearrangement joins TRBV2 to TRBJ2-5; TRBD1 agrees at 11 bases. Germline CDR1 reads SNHLY; CDR2 reads FYNNEI. V lost 6 bases and J lost 2; bases outside the gene matches: 5. The CDR3 contains 15 residues. The CDR3 coding sequence is TGTGCCAGCAGGAAGGACAGGGGGCAGCAAGAGACCCAGTACTTC. Amino acids: CASRKDRGQQETQYF. The whole variable domain, remainder taken from reference TRBV2 and TRBJ2-5, is EPEVTQTPSHQVTQMGQEVILRCVPISNHLYFYWYRQILGQKVEFLVSFYNNEISEKSEIFDDQFSVERPDGSNFTLKIRSTKLEDSAMYFCASRKDRGQQETQYFGPGTRLLVL.